This T cell receptor (beta chain) was sequenced in a study of T cells in Graves' hyperthyroidism and ophthalmopathy. The study, taken as a whole, reports: Ophthalmopathy, as predicted by the model, came a median around 7 months after the prediction.

The definition of stable Graves' hyperthyroidism was no ophthalmopathy progression within 18 months. This clonotype has only a few counts. The target antigen is unknown. TCR beta CDR3 region amplification was performed from RNA transcripts. Carried out on the TCR CDR3, a first-round RT-PCR used the HTBI primer set. TCRdb ran MiXCR on the multiplex PCR reads and lists one entry per CDR3 protein. Here the sample spans about 690,000 distinct CDR3 sequences, approximately 15% being singletons. J gave up 4 bases and V 3 bases, and 3 bases lay outside the gene matches. The V gene's germline CDR1 is DFQATT and CDR2 SNEGSKA (reference sequence). The CDR3 loop spans 16 amino acids.

The TCR originated in a man aged 50-60 years with Graves' hyperthyroidism. The chain has TRBV20-1 and TRBJ2-2; 15 bases match TRBD2. The sequenced sample consisted of blood. The CDR3 DNA follows: TGCAGTGCTAGGATGGGACTAGCGGGAGGCACCGGGGAGCTGTTTTTT. Translating it yields CSARMGLAGGTGELFF.